This TCR beta chain was found in a study of read filtering for tumor transcriptome and immune sequencing. Across the study: Patients were approximately 18 male and about 15 female, mean age around 66 years, range about 40 to 85. RNA-seq yielded only about 75 to 1,300 TCR reads, IR-seq about 4 to 10.27 million.

Study-level results: The CD138-negative fraction was mixed bone marrow immune cells, not pure T cells. Even smaller IR-seq throughput identified most shared clonotypes.

This clonotype was detected many times. What it recognizes is unknown. This library used roughly 430 ng RNA and molecular barcoded adaptors spanning alpha/delta and beta/gamma chains. TCRdb itself ran the reads through MiXCR, one entry per CDR3 protein. This table has approximately 62,000 distinct CDR3 sequences, approximately 18% appearing once. The germline gives CDR1 DFQATT, CDR2 SNEGSKA (reference sequence). The CDR3 length is 13 residues. V gave up 3 bases and J gave up 3 bases; unmatched junction bases: 2. This TCR was recovered from a donor at least 40 years old with multiple myeloma. The chain recombines TRBV20-1 with TRBJ2-1, with 7 positions matching TRBD2. Input material: a population of CD138-negative cells sorted from bone marrow. The CDR3, as DNA: TGCAGTGCTAGGAAGCGGGACTACAATGAGCAGTTCTTC. Its translation is CSARKRDYNEQFF.